The 10 T cell receptor beta chains below come from one sample, sequenced in a study of blood T cell repertoires in COVID-19. Sequencing was performed with immunoSEQ multiplex PCR; in TCRdb, only in-frame clones are kept and a portion is missing. The data show about 110,000 clones, with approximately 85% seen just once and 2.4% held by the top ten. Sequenced material: peripheral blood. These receptors all stem from a human donor in a cohort sampled during active COVID-19.

The chain joins TRBV19 to TRBJ2-4, with 9 bases matching TRBD2. Germline CDR1 LNHDA, CDR2 SQIVND (reference sequence). CDR3 length: 16 residues. V gave up 5 bases and J gave up 10 bases; unmatched junction bases: 15. Here the CDR3 DNA reads TGTGCCAGTAGTCCCCGGGGAAGCGGGGGGCGTGAGATTCAGTACTTC. It encodes CASSPRGSGGREIQYF.

This chain joins TRBV5-1 and TRBJ1-3; TRBD1 agrees at 8 bases. This CDR3 is 18 amino acids long. Germline loops: CDR1 SGHRS, CDR2 YFSETQ. Unmatched junction bases numbered 12, after V lost 0 bases and J lost 4 bases. The CDR3 DNA reads TGCGCCAGCAGCTTGGAGCCTATTCCAGGGGGCCCAGGAAACACCATATATTTT. This sequence encodes CASSLEPIPGGPGNTIYF.

The genes are TRBV7-2 and TRBJ2-7, with D possibly being TRBD2 (6 bases). Germline CDR1 reads SGHTA; CDR2 reads FQGNSA. The CDR3 consists of 13 residues. V lost 4 bases and J 5 bases, leaving 12 bases between the germline ends. The CDR3 DNA reads TGTGCCAGCAGCTACCCCCCTAGCGACGAGCAGTACTTC. It yields the protein CASSYPPSDEQYF.

CDR3: CSVAGTSENNEQFF. The CDR3 nucleotides are TGCAGCGTAGCCGGGACTAGCGAGAACAATGAGCAGTTCTTC. The gene calls are TRBV29-1 and TRBJ2-1, with 10 bases matching TRBD2. The CDR3 length is 14 residues. Germline trimming cut 6 bases from V and 5 bases from J; bases unmatched to any gene: 7. The germline gives CDR1 SQVTM, CDR2 ANQGSEA.

The J gene is TRBJ2-1, the V gene TRBV5-6; 11 positions match TRBD2. Germline lookup yields CDR1 SGHDT and CDR2 YYEEEE. The ends lost 4 bases at V and 4 bases at J; junction bases unmatched: 10. The CDR3 runs 17 residues. Here the CDR3 reads CASSPHQGLAAYNEQFF. CDR3 in DNA: TGTGCCAGCAGCCCCCACCAGGGACTAGCGGCGTACAATGAGCAGTTCTTC. Drawing the rest from reference TRBV5-6 and TRBJ2-1, the complete variable domain is DAGVTQSPTHLIKTRGQQVTLRCSPKSGHDTVSWYQQALGQGPQFIFQYYEEEERQRGNFPDRFSGHQFPNYSSELNVNALLLGDSALYLCASSPHQGLAAYNEQFFGPGTRLTVL.

The chain has TRBV6-4 and TRBJ2-3, with 13 bases aligning to TRBD2. The V and J ends lost 2 bases and 6 bases, in that order; junction bases with no gene match: 5. The CDR3 has 16 amino acids. Germline V gene lookup returns CDR1 MRHNA and CDR2 SNTAGT. CDR3 coding DNA: TGTGCCAGCAGTGACAGGACTAGCGGGAGAAGGGATACGCAGTATTTT. Its protein product is CASSDRTSGRRDTQYF.

The chain joins TRBV28 to TRBJ2-2; TRBD1 matches at 9 bases. This CDR3 spans 15 amino acids. V was pared by 2 bases and J by 4 bases, with 2 bases of the junction left unmatched. The germline V gene has CDR1 MDHEN and CDR2 SYDVKM. The CDR3 spells CASSLLTGGTGELFF. CDR3 nucleotides: TGTGCCAGCAGTTTACTGACAGGGGGCACCGGGGAGCTGTTTTTT.

The V and J genes are TRBV19 and TRBJ2-3; TRBD1 aligns across 8 bases. J lost 0 bases, V lost 6 bases, and 2 bases had no gene match. Germline CDR1 reads LNHDA; CDR2 reads SQIVND (reference sequence). The CDR3 contains 14 residues. The CDR3 bases are TGTGCCAGTAGCAGGACAGGGAGCACAGATACGCAGTATTTT. It is translated as CASSRTGSTDTQYF. Supplemented by reference TRBV19 and TRBJ2-3, the full variable domain reads DGGITQSPKYLFRKEGQNVTLSCEQNLNHDAMYWYRQDPGQGLRLIYYSQIVNDFQKGDIAEGYSVSREKKESFPLTVTSAQKNPTAFYLCASSRTGSTDTQYFGPGTRLTVL.

The genes are TRBV6-1 and TRBJ2-3; 8 bases match TRBD2. This CDR3 has 16 residues. Trimming at V came to 3 bases and at J to 4 bases, leaving 9 bases not matched to a gene. Germline V gives CDR1 MNHNS, CDR2 SASEGT. CDR3 sequence reads: CASSDRSGGIADTQYF. Written as DNA, the CDR3 is TGTGCCAGCAGTGATCGGTCGGGAGGGATCGCAGATACGCAGTATTTT.

The chain couples TRBV5-1 to TRBJ1-6; 9 bases map to TRBD1. The length of the CDR3 is 19 residues. Germline lookup yields CDR1 SGHRS and CDR2 YFSETQ. Trimming took 3 bases from V and 0 from J; bases not matched to a gene: 10. The CDR3 spells CASSWDPGQGSSYNSPLHF. As DNA, the CDR3 is TGCGCCAGCAGCTGGGATCCGGGACAGGGTAGCTCCTATAATTCACCCCTCCACTTT. The full variable domain, with the rest looked up from reference TRBV5-1 and TRBJ1-6, is KAGVTQTPRYLIKTRGQQVTLSCSPISGHRSVSWYQQTPGQGLQFLFEYFSETQRNKGNFPGRFSGRQFSNSRSEMNVSTLELGDSALYLCASSWDPGQGSSYNSPLHFGNGTRLTVT.